This T cell receptor beta chain came from a study of T cells in women clearing cervical HPV infection. Study as a whole: With HLA typing for only a few women, HLA confounding remains possible.

With regard to this clone: The sequenced fragment ends 3 residues before the CDR3 boundary, so the rest is inferred from the germline J gene.

Trimming stripped 7 bases from V and 3 bases from J, with 12 bases between. Germline assignment: CDR1 SNHLY and CDR2 FYNNEI. The CDR3 totals 13 residues. The assay was immunoSEQ multiplex PCR, and TCRdb's table has in-frame clones only and misses some. Here the sample table reports over 25,000 clones. The clonotype was recovered from a woman between 18 and 70 years old with a cervical HPV16 infection that either progressed to CIN3+ or cleared (not recorded which). Material for sequencing was blood buffy coat. This chain uses TRBV2 with TRBJ2-5; perhaps D is TRBD1 or TRBD2 (7 bases each). CDR3 DNA, as far as it was read: TGTGCCAGCAAGCGGGACAGCGAAGAGACC. Residues: CASKRDSEET. The complete CDR3 sequence is CASKRDSEETQYF.